This T cell receptor beta chain appears in the sequencing data of a study of blood T cells in healthy people across ages. In the case of this clonotype: What it binds is not known.

PCR was performed a second time for about 7 to 11 cycles using a sample-barcoded 5' primer and a J-beta primer mix. TCRdb re-called the 5' RACE reads through MiXCR, storing one row per CDR3 protein. The table has roughly 1.5 million distinct CDR3 sequences, 40% to 45% seen once. Looked up from germline, CDR1 is DFQATT and CDR2 is SNEGSKA (reference sequence). Trimming removed 6 bases from V and 11 bases from J; junction bases left unmatched: 15. CDR3 size: 14 residues. Broader study findings: PBMCs went unsorted, and a conclusive naive versus antigen-experienced comparison was therefore prevented. Compared with aged donors, long-lived donors showed fewer expanded clones, suggesting selection. As age increased, TCR beta diversity per million T cells fell in a roughly linear fashion. Estimates of diversity drawn from one million T cells were considered underestimates.

The sequenced sample consisted of blood. The TCR originated in a young woman in good health. This chain connects TRBV20-1 to TRBJ2-5; 10 bases are a match to TRBD2. The CDR3 coding sequence is TGCAGTGCGCGGCTAGCGGGAGTTCCCAATGAGCAGTACTTC. This translates into CSARLAGVPNEQYF.